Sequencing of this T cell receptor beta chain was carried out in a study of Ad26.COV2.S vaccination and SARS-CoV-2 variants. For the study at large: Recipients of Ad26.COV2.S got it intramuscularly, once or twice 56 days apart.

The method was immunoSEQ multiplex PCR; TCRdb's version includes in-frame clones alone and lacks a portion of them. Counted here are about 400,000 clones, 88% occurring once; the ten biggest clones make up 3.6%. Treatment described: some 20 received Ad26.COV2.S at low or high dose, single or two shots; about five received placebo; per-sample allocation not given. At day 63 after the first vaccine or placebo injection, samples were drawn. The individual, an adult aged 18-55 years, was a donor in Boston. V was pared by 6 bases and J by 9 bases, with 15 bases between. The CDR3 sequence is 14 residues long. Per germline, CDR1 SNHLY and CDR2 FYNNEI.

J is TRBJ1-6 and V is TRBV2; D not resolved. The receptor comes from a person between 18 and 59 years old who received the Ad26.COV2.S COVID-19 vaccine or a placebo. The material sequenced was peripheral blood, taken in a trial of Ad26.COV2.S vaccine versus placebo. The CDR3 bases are TGTGCCAGCAGCCCTCGGGGTCCCGGTTCACCCCTCCACTTT. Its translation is CASSPRGPGSPLHF. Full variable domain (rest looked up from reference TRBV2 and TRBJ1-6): EPEVTQTPSHQVTQMGQEVILRCVPISNHLYFYWYRQILGQKVEFLVSFYNNEISEKSEIFDDQFSVERPDGSNFTLKIRSTKLEDSAMYFCASSPRGPGSPLHFGNGTRLTVT.